This entry features one T cell receptor beta chain sequence. Its antigen is not identified. TCRdb's copy holds only in-frame clones and misses some; the assay was immunoSEQ multiplex PCR. The data contain about 2.1 million clones, 80% to 95% of them singletons. The data derive from a study of shared clonotypes between healthy human individuals. Study-level results: With a few donors compared, approximately 5.5% of naive CD4 clonotypes were shared.

Terminally differentiated effector memory CD45RA+ cells were left out of the naive CD8 fraction, which was CD45RO-negative and positively selected for CCR7. The V and J ends lost 6 bases and 3 bases respectively, with 14 bases between them. The CDR3 has 14 residues. CDR1 MNHNY and CDR2 SVGAGI come from the germline V gene (reference sequence). Sequencing used naive CD8+ T cells from PBMCs. The chain has TRBV6-6 and TRBJ1-1, with D uncertain. This TCR derives from a man aged 18 to 30 in good health. Some clones in this sample may be carry-over from other donors' samples. The CDR3: CASSPSKTDTEAFF. The CDR3 DNA reads TGTGCCAGCAGCCCCTCCAAAACCGACACTGAAGCTTTCTTT.